One sample yielded the 28 T cell receptor beta chains listed below, sequenced in a study of long-term antiretroviral therapy in people with HIV. Survey-level resolution applied to immunoSEQ assay v3.0. TCRdb's table, derived via immunoSEQ multiplex PCR, lists solely in-frame clones and lacks some. Of roughly 14,000 clones in the sample, 65% to 85% were seen once. The input for sequencing was unsorted PBMCs, taken 1.8 years before starting antiretroviral therapy. The receptors were gathered from a woman in her forties with HIV.

The rearrangement joins TRBV7-9 to TRBJ2-7, with 7 bases lining up with TRBD2. The junction had 5 bases not matched to a gene; V was cut back by 3 bases and J by 3 bases. This CDR3 has 14 amino acids. Germline V gene sequence: CDR1 SEHNR, CDR2 FQNEAQ (reference sequence). In DNA form, the CDR3 reads TGTGCCAGCAGCTTTGGAAGCGGGAACTACGAGCAGTACTTC. Amino acid sequence: CASSFGSGNYEQYF.

The chain is built from TRBV2 and TRBJ2-1; 8 bases are a match to TRBD2. Trimming took 6 bases from V and 3 from J; bases not matched to a gene: 7. Germline CDR1 reads SNHLY; CDR2 reads FYNNEI. The length of the CDR3 is 15 residues. The CDR3 nucleotides read TGTGCCAGCAGGGGAAGCGGGAGCGGCTACAATGAGCAGTTCTTC. Translating gives CASRGSGSGYNEQFF.

The count of this clone is one. The chain combines TRBV5-5 with TRBJ2-7; no reliable D call. CDR3 length: 14 amino acids. Trimming cost V 1 base and J 2 bases, with 10 bases left between them. The V gene's germline CDR1 is SGHKS and CDR2 YYEKEE (reference sequence). CDR3 amino acids: CASSLFMGTYEQYF. CDR3 nucleotides: TGTGCCAGCAGCTTGTTCATGGGAACCTACGAGCAGTACTTC. The complete variable domain, with remaining parts taken from reference TRBV5-5 and TRBJ2-7, reads DAGVTQSPTHLIKTRGQQVTLRCSPISGHKSVSWYQQVLGQGPQFIFQYYEKEERGRGNFPDRFSARQFPNYSSELNVNALLLGDSALYLCASSLFMGTYEQYFGPGTRLTVT.

A single count supports this clone. This chain connects TRBV6-5 to TRBJ2-7; 10 positions agree with TRBD1. CDR1 is MNHEY, CDR2 SVGAGI, per germline. CDR3 length: 14 amino acids. Germline trimming cut 6 bases from V and 5 bases from J; bases unmatched to any gene: 7. In DNA form, the CDR3 reads TGTGCCAGCAGCAAAGACAGGGGGCACAACGAGCAGTACTTC. Translation: CASSKDRGHNEQYF.

This clone has a handful of counts. The J gene is TRBJ2-3, the V gene TRBV4-3; a possible D gene is TRBD2 (6 bases). Germline V lookup: CDR1 LGHNA, CDR2 YSLEER. CDR3 length: 16 amino acids. V shed 6 bases and J shed 0 bases, with 16 bases lying between them. DNA of the CDR3: TGCGCCAGCAGACCGGAGCTAGCGTGGAGCACAGATACGCAGTATTTT. Translated: CASRPELAWSTDTQYF.

The chain carries TRBV18 and TRBJ1-3; D might be TRBD1 (6 bases). The CDR3 sequence is 16 residues long. Trimming removed 1 base at V and 2 bases at J, with 12 bases between. Germline V CDR1 and CDR2: KGHSH, LQKENI. The CDR3 loop is CASSPQEGGTGNTIYF. CDR3 in DNA: TGTGCCAGCTCACCACAAGAGGGGGGGACTGGAAACACCATATATTTT. Variable domain in full (rest from reference TRBV18 and TRBJ1-3): NAGVMQNPRHLVRRRGQEARLRCSPMKGHSHVYWYRQLPEEGLKFMVYLQKENIIDESGMPKERFSAEFPKEGPSILRIQQVVRGDSAAYFCASSPQEGGTGNTIYFGEGSWLTVV.

The V gene is TRBV9, the J gene TRBJ1-3; TRBD1 matches at 7 bases. CDR1 and CDR2 (germline): SGDLS, YYNGEE. This CDR3 contains 14 residues. With 7 bases clipped from V and 1 base from J, the junction kept 5 bases outside the gene matches. CDR3 region: CASGPQGSGNTIYF. The DNA for the CDR3 is TGTGCCAGCGGGCCACAGGGGTCTGGAAACACCATATATTTT.

The chain has TRBV13 and TRBJ2-5; D perhaps matches TRBD1 (6 bases). From germline, CDR1 is PRHDT and CDR2 FYEKMQ (reference sequence). Trimming stripped 5 bases from V and 6 bases from J, with 19 bases between. The CDR3 is made up of 15 amino acids. The CDR3 sequence is CASSTRTAREQTQYF. As DNA, the CDR3 is TGTGCCAGCAGCACCCGGACAGCGCGTGAGCAGACCCAGTACTTC.

The chain joins TRBV18 to TRBJ2-1, with TRBD2 matching over 9 bases. The CDR3 runs 14 residues. V was clipped by 5 bases and J by 9 bases; unmatched bases: 8. Per the germline V gene, CDR1 is KGHSH and CDR2 is LQKENI. DNA for the CDR3: TGTGCCAGCTCATCCGTAGCGGGAGAGGTTGAGCAGTTCTTC. Its protein product is CASSSVAGEVEQFF.

This rearrangement joins TRBV19 to TRBJ1-1; 8 nucleotides match TRBD1. V lost 5 bases to trimming and J lost 4 bases; unmatched junction nucleotides: 6. The CDR3 covers 14 residues. CDR1 and CDR2 from the germline V gene are LNHDA and SQIVND (reference sequence). The CDR3: CASSDTGGLTEAFF. In DNA form, the CDR3 reads TGTGCCAGTAGTGACACAGGGGGTCTCACTGAAGCTTTCTTT.

The genes are TRBV15 and TRBJ2-7; TRBD1 is a possible D gene (6 bases). CDR1 LNHNV and CDR2 YYDKDF come from the germline V gene (reference sequence). The CDR3 is 13 residues long. Trimming cost V 5 bases and J 3 bases, with 11 bases left between them. CDR3 sequence (DNA): TGTGCCACCAGCGAGGGACAATACTACGAGCAGTACTTC. Encoded protein: CATSEGQYYEQYF.

The rearrangement uses TRBV11-2 and TRBJ2-7; D unclear. Germline-derived CDR1 and CDR2 are SGHAT and FQNNGV. The CDR3 has 11 amino acids. Trimming removed 4 bases from V and 6 bases from J, with 7 bases in between. The CDR3 reads CASSSYSEQYF. CDR3 nucleotide sequence: TGTGCCAGCAGCTCGTATAGCGAGCAGTACTTC. Full variable domain (outside the CDR3, taken from reference TRBV11-2 and TRBJ2-7): EAGVAQSPRYKIIEKRQSVAFWCNPISGHATLYWYQQILGQGPKLLIQFQNNGVVDDSQLPKDRFSAERLKGVDSTLKIQPAKLEDSAVYLCASSSYSEQYFGPGTRLTVT.

The chain employs TRBV29-1 and TRBJ1-1; D uncertain. The germline V and J ends were trimmed by 8 bases and 1 base, with 8 bases remaining between them. CDR3 length: 11 amino acids. CDR1 and CDR2 (germline): SQVTM, ANQGSEA. CDR3 sequence (DNA): TGCAGCCTCCGAGGGAACACTGAAGCTTTCTTT. Its protein is CSLRGNTEAFF.

The chain joins TRBV7-2 to TRBJ2-7; D remains ambiguous. Looked up from germline, CDR1 is SGHTA and CDR2 is FQGNSA. Trimming stripped 5 bases from V and 2 bases from J, with 13 bases between. This CDR3 has 14 residues. The CDR3 DNA reads TGTGCCAGCAGCGGCCGCCACACAACCTACGAGCAGTACTTC. It encodes CASSGRHTTYEQYF.

The V and J genes are TRBV14 and TRBJ1-4; D might be TRBD1 (5 bases). The CDR3 extends over 16 amino acids. Germline loops: CDR1 SGHDN, CDR2 FVKESK. Trimming cost V 1 base and J 5 bases, with 14 bases left between them. DNA of the CDR3: TGTGCCAGCAGCCAAGCCGTATGGACACTCAATGAAAAACTGTTTTTT. Translating gives CASSQAVWTLNEKLFF.

The chain joins TRBV28 to TRBJ1-5; no clear D. V was trimmed by 6 bases and J by 7 bases, leaving 16 bases between them. Germline V gives CDR1 MDHEN, CDR2 SYDVKM. The CDR3 loop spans 14 amino acids. CDR3 sequence (DNA): TGTGCCAGCAGGACCACATTCATGGGGCAGCCCCAGCATTTT. It translates to CASRTTFMGQPQHF.

This clone was counted only a few times. The CDR3 protein is CASSPQGGGYTF. In DNA, the CDR3 is TGTGCCAGCAGCCCACAGGGTGGTGGCTACACCTTC. The chain carries TRBV7-9 and TRBJ1-2, with a possible D match to TRBD1 (6 bases). CDR3 length: 12 residues. CDR1 is SEHNR and CDR2 is FQNEAQ in the germline V gene (reference sequence). V shed 5 bases and J shed 7 bases, with 11 bases lying between them.

The genes are TRBV5-1 and TRBJ2-2; TRBD2 matches at 12 bases. J lost 5 bases, V lost 4 bases, and 9 bases had no gene match. The CDR3 runs 17 residues. CDR1 SGHRS and CDR2 YFSETQ come from the germline V gene. CDR3: CASSPLAGGPRTGELFF. As DNA, the CDR3 is TGCGCCAGCAGCCCTCTAGCGGGAGGGCCGCGGACCGGGGAGCTGTTTTTT.

The chain is built from TRBV29-1 and TRBJ1-2, with 8 bases fitting TRBD1. V trimming: 3 bases; J trimming: 0 bases; junction bases outside the gene matches: 0. Germline CDR1 SQVTM, CDR2 ANQGSEA. This CDR3 region has 13 residues. CDR3 protein: CSVETGANYGYTF. In DNA form, the CDR3 reads TGCAGCGTTGAGACAGGGGCTAACTATGGCTACACCTTC. Drawing the rest from reference TRBV29-1 and TRBJ1-2, the complete variable domain is SAVISQKPSRDICQRGTSLTIQCQVDSQVTMMFWYRQQPGQSLTLIATANQGSEATYESGFVIDKFPISRPNLTFSTLTVSNMSPEDSSIYLCSVETGANYGYTFGSGTRLTVV.

This chain joins TRBV6-1 and TRBJ2-7; 7 nucleotides agree with TRBD1. Germline V gene data show CDR1 as MNHNS and CDR2 as SASEGT. Unmatched junction bases numbered 5, after V lost 3 bases and J lost 0 bases. The CDR3 is 15 amino acids. The CDR3: CASSDPGQSSYEQYF. The CDR3 DNA follows: TGTGCCAGCAGTGATCCGGGACAGAGCTCCTACGAGCAGTACTTC.

The chain joins TRBV5-4 to TRBJ2-3; TRBD2 agrees at 11 bases. CDR1 is SGHNT, CDR2 YYREEE, per germline (reference sequence). V was pared by 4 bases and J by 2 bases, with 6 bases of the junction left unmatched. This CDR3 spans 16 amino acids. Here the CDR3 reads CASSPLAGGATDTQYF. CDR3 nucleotides: TGTGCCAGCAGCCCCCTAGCGGGAGGTGCCACAGATACGCAGTATTTT.

In its sample, this clone was seen once. The chain combines TRBV6-6 with TRBJ2-1, with 9 bases matching TRBD1. The CDR3 consists of 14 residues. V was pared by 7 bases and J by 5 bases, with 6 bases of the junction left unmatched. The V gene's germline CDR1 is MNHNY and CDR2 SVGAGI (reference sequence). CDR3 amino acids: CASIRGQGNNEQFF. CDR3 DNA sequence: TGTGCCAGCATCCGGGGACAGGGAAACAATGAGCAGTTCTTC.

The chain employs TRBV5-6 and TRBJ2-3, with a tentative D call TRBD2 (5 bases). Between the trimmed V and J ends, which lost 1 base and 1 base, there was a span of 13 bases. This CDR3 comprises 16 residues. Germline lookup yields CDR1 SGHDT and CDR2 YYEEEE. The CDR3 DNA is TGTGCCAGCAGCTTGTCTGAGGGTAAGGGCACAGATACGCAGTATTTT. It codes for CASSLSEGKGTDTQYF.

J is TRBJ1-1 and V is TRBV6-5; D is unresolved. This CDR3 region has 13 residues. The V end lost 7 bases, the J end lost 5 bases, and 14 bases lay between the germline ends. The V gene's germline CDR1 is MNHEY and CDR2 SVGAGI. For the CDR3, the DNA is TGTGCCAGCACCCTCACGGCCGGGACTGAAGCTTTCTTT. Translation: CASTLTAGTEAFF.

The chain joins TRBV10-3 to TRBJ2-7; no definite D call. The CDR3 sequence is 15 residues long. V was clipped by 4 bases and J by 0 bases, with 13 bases between them. CDR1 and CDR2 (germline): ENHRY, SYGVKD. CDR3 sequence (DNA): TGTGCCATCAGTGCCAACCCCTCAAACTCCTACGAGCAGTACTTC. Its protein is CAISANPSNSYEQYF.

V is TRBV19 and J is TRBJ1-1, with D unresolved. Germline-derived CDR1 and CDR2 are LNHDA and SQIVND (reference sequence). The ends were cut back, 5 bases at V and 1 base at J, with 8 bases in the middle. The CDR3 loop spans 13 amino acids. CDR3 nucleotide sequence: TGTGCCAGTAGTCCGGGCTCGAACACTGAAGCTTTCTTT. Translation gives CASSPGSNTEAFF. Together with reference TRBV19 and TRBJ1-1, the CDR3 gives the full variable domain: DGGITQSPKYLFRKEGQNVTLSCEQNLNHDAMYWYRQDPGQGLRLIYYSQIVNDFQKGDIAEGYSVSREKKESFPLTVTSAQKNPTAFYLCASSPGSNTEAFFGQGTRLTVV.

The V call is TRBV4-2, the J call TRBJ2-1; tentatively, D is TRBD1 (6 bases). Trimming removed 0 bases from V and 9 bases from J, with 12 bases in between. Per the germline V gene, CDR1 is LGHNA and CDR2 is YNFKEQ. The CDR3 covers 14 residues. Here the CDR3 reads CASSQDQGTIEQFF. CDR3 nucleotide sequence: TGTGCCAGCAGCCAAGATCAGGGGACCATTGAGCAGTTCTTC.

Only one count was recorded for this clone. At the DNA level, this CDR3 is encoded by other sequences in the same sample as well. V usage is TRBV5-4 and J usage is TRBJ2-7, with 7 bases lining up with TRBD2. Germline V gene data show CDR1 as SGHNT and CDR2 as YYREEE (reference sequence). After removal of 2 bases from V and 2 bases from J, the junction contained 4 bases not matched to a gene. There are 14 residues in the CDR3. This chain's CDR3 is CASSLLAGTYEQYF. The CDR3 DNA reads TGTGCCAGCAGCTTATTAGCGGGCACCTACGAGCAGTACTTC. Supplemented by reference TRBV5-4 and TRBJ2-7, the full variable domain reads ETGVTQSPTHLIKTRGQQVTLRCSSQSGHNTVSWYQQALGQGPQFIFQYYREEENGRGNFPPRFSGLQFPNYSSELNVNALELDDSALYLCASSLLAGTYEQYFGPGTRLTVT.